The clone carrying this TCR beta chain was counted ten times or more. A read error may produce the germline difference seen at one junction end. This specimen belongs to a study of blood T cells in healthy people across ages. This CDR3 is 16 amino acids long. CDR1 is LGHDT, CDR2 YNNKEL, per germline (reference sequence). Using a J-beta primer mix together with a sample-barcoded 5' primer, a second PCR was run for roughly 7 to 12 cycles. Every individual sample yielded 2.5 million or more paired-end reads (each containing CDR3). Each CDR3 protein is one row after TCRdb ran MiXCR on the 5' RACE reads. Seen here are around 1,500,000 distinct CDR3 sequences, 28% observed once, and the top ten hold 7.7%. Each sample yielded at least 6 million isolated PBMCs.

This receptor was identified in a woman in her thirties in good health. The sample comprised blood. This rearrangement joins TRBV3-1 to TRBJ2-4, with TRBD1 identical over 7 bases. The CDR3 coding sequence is TGTGCCAGCAGCGAAGACCCAGGGGGTACCAAAAACATTCAGTACTTC. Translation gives CASSEDPGGTKNIQYF.